This is a list of T cell receptor beta chains from one sample in a study of spatial heterogeneity in lung cancer. TCRdb re-called the 5' RACE reads through MiXCR, storing one row per CDR3 protein. The table records roughly 36,000 distinct CDR3 sequences, around 5.8% of them present only once. The sample here was PBMCs, taken at surgery. The receptors derive from a male donor with early-stage non-small cell lung cancer. Each CDR3 is given with its conserved first and last residue. The D gene is left open where the match is weak. Size values are once, few and many counts, or a class for expanded clones, and some rows have none.

>TRBV24-1|TRBJ2-5|NA|NA
CATSAPTGIAETQYF
TGTGCCACCAGTGCCCCCACAGGGATCGCAGAGACCCAGTACTTC
>TRBV6-5|TRBJ2-5|TRBD1|many
CASSWTGGRARETQYF
TGTGCCAGCAGTTGGACAGGGGGCAGGGCGAGAGAGACCCAGTACTTC
>TRBV12-3/TRBV12-4|TRBJ2-6|NA|many
CASSWRTAGSGANVLTF
TGTGCCAGCAGTTGGAGGACGGCCGGCTCTGGGGCCAACGTCCTGACTTTC
>TRBV20-1|TRBJ1-5|TRBD1|many
CSARDGEQGARQPQHF
TGCAGTGCTAGAGATGGAGAACAGGGGGCGAGGCAGCCCCAGCATTTT
>TRBV15|TRBJ1-6|TRBD1|many
CATSPTGAGNNSPLHF
TGTGCCACCAGCCCTACAGGGGCAGGGAATAATTCACCCCTCCACTTT
>TRBV19|TRBJ2-7|NA|few
CASSSRQYEQYF
TGTGCCAGTAGTAGCAGACAGTACGAGCAGTACTTC
>TRBV20-1|TRBJ1-2|TRBD1|many
CSAREGTGGHGYTF
TGCAGTGCTAGAGAAGGGACAGGGGGACACGGCTACACCTTC
>TRBV30|TRBJ1-3|NA|NA
CAWSVGPSGNTIYF
TGTGCCTGGAGTGTGGGTCCCTCTGGAAACACCATATATTTT
>TRBV20-1|TRBJ2-1|TRBD2|NA
CSARSLAVNNEQFF
TGCAGTGCTAGATCCCTAGCGGTGAACAATGAGCAGTTCTTC
>TRBV14|TRBJ2-2|TRBD1|many
CASSPLGQGAATGELFF
TGTGCCAGCAGCCCCCTAGGACAGGGGGCGGCCACCGGGGAGCTGTTTTTT
>TRBV28|TRBJ1-1|TRBD1|many
CASSWDRGTFF
TGTGCCAGCAGTTGGGACAGGGGAACTTTCTTT
>TRBV11-2|TRBJ1-6|NA|many
CASSLDPAPFSPLHF
TGTGCCAGCAGCTTAGATCCGGCTCCTTTTTCACCCCTCCACTTT
>TRBV10-3|TRBJ2-7|TRBD1|many
CAIRGTGNEQYF
TGTGCCATCAGGGGGACAGGCAACGAGCAGTACTTC
>TRBV7-9|TRBJ2-7|NA|NA
CASSFRGARSYEQYF
TGTGCCAGCAGCTTCCGAGGGGCTCGCTCCTACGAGCAGTACTTC
>TRBV2|TRBJ2-7|TRBD2|many
CAGSGGAGGEQYF
TGTGCCGGAAGCGGGGGGGCCGGCGGCGAGCAGTACTTC
>TRBV5-1|TRBJ2-1|TRBD1|many
CASSSTGGEYNEQFF
TGCGCCAGCAGCTCCACAGGGGGCGAATACAATGAGCAGTTCTTC
>TRBV6-2/TRBV6-3|TRBJ1-2|NA|many
CASSLRGYGYTF
TGTGCCAGCAGTTTGCGGGGCTATGGCTACACCTTC